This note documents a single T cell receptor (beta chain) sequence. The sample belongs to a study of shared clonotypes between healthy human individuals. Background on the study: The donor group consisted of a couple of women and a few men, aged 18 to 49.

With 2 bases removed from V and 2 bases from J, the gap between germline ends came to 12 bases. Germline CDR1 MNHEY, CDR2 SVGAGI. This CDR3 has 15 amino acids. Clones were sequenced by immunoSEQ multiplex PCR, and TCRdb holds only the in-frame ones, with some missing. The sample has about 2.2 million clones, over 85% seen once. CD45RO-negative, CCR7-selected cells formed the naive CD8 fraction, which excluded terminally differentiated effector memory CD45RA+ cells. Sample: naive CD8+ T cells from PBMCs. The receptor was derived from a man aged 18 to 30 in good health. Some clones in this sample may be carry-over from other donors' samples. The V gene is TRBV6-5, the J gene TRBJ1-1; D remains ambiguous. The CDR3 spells CASSYLTGVNTEAFF. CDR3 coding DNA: TGTGCCAGCAGTTACCTCACCGGGGTCAACACTGAAGCTTTCTTT.